This TCR beta chain was obtained from a study of metastatic and nonmetastatic thyroid tumors. Study overall: Repertoires from blood and tumor or nodule tissue of malignant and benign thyroid patients were compared.

General study points: It was reported that TCR beta diversity was significantly higher in malignant thyroid tumors than benign nodules, in blood and tumor.

This CDR3 has 15 residues. Trimming stripped 6 bases from V and 4 bases from J, with 19 bases between. Germline V lookup: CDR1 SGDLS, CDR2 YYNGEE. Remarks on this clone: The antigen is not known.

In the authors' methods: To classify distant metastasis in papillary thyroid cancer, a model was built from CDR3 differences across clinicopathological groups. TCRdb reanalyzed the PCR reads with MiXCR. The authors' filters were not applied to this entry. Counted here are 70,000 or so clones, approximately 15% occurring once; the ten biggest clones make up approximately 6.1%. All patients reached thyroid surgery having received no treatment beforehand. The chain recombines TRBV9 with TRBJ2-5, with a weak D call TRBD2 (6 bases). This TCR was sampled from a male donor with papillary thyroid cancer or a benign thyroid nodule (not recorded which). Some clones in this sample may be carry-over from other donors' samples. The specimen was blood. The CDR3 nucleotides read TGTGCCAGCATCGCTGGAGGGCAGTTACGAGAGACCCAGTACTTC. Protein sequence: CASIAGGQLRETQYF.